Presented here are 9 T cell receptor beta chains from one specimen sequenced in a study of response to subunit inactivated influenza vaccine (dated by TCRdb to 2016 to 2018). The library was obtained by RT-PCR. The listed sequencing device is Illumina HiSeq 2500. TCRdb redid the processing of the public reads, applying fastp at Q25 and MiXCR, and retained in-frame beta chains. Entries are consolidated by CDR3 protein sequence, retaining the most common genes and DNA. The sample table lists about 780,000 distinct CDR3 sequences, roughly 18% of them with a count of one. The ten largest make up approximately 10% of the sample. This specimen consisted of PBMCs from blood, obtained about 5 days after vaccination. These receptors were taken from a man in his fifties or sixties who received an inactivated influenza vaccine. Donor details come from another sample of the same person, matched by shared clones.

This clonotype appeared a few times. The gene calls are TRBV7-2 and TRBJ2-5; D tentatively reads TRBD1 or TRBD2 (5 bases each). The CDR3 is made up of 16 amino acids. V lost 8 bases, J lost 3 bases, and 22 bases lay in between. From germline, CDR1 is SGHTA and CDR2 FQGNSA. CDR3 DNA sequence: TGTGCCAGCGGGGTAGTGGCAGGGACCAGGGAAGAGACCCAGTACTTC. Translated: CASGVVAGTREETQYF.

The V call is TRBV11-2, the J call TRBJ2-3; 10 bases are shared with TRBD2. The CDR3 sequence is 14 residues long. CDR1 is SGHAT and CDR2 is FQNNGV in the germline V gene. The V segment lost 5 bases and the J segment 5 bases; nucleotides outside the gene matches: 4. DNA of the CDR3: TGTGCCAGCAGCGAACGGACTAGCGGAGATACGCAGTATTTT. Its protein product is CASSERTSGDTQYF.

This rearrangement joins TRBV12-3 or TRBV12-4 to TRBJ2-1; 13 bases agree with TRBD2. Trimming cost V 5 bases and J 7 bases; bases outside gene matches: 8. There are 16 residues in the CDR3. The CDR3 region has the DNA TGTGCCAGCAGTAAATGGACTAGCGGGAGCGGAAATGAGCAGTTCTTC. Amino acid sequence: CASSKWTSGSGNEQFF.

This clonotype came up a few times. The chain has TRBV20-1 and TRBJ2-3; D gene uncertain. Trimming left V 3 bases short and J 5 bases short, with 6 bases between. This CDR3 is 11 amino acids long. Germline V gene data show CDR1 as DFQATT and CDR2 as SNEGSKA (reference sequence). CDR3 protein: CSASPRDTQYF. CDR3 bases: TGCAGTGCTAGCCCCAGAGATACGCAGTATTTT.

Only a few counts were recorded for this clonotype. The CDR3 coding sequence is TGCGCCAGCAGCTTGGAGAGCGACAGGGGGGCAGAGACCCAGTACTTC. Amino acids: CASSLESDRGAETQYF. The chain links TRBV5-1 to TRBJ2-5; 9 positions match TRBD1. Per germline, CDR1 SGHRS and CDR2 YFSETQ. V gave up 0 bases and J gave up 4 bases; unmatched junction bases: 7. This CDR3 region has 16 residues.

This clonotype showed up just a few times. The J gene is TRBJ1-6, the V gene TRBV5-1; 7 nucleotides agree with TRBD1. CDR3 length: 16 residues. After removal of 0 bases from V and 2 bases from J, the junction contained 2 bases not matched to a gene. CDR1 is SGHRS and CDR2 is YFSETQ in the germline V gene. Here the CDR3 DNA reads TGCGCCAGCAGCTTGGCTGGACAGGCCTATAATTCACCCCTCCACTTT. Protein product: CASSLAGQAYNSPLHF.

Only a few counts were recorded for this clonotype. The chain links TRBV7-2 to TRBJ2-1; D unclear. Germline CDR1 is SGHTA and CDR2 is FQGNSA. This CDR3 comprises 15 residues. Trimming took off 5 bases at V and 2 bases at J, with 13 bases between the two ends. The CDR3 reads CASSQRASPYNEQFF. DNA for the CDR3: TGTGCCAGCAGCCAAAGGGCTTCCCCCTACAATGAGCAGTTCTTC.

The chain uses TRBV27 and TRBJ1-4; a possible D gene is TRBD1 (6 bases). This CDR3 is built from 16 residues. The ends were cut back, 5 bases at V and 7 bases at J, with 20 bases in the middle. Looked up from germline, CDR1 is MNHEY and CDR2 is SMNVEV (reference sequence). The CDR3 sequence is CASSERGRSGVEKLFF. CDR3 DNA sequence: TGTGCCAGCAGTGAAAGGGGACGGTCAGGGGTTGAAAAACTGTTTTTT.

CDR3 amino acids: CASSLRGQGWETQYF. The CDR3, as DNA: TGTGCCAGCAGCTTACGAGGACAGGGCTGGGAGACCCAGTACTTC. The chain recombines TRBV7-2 with TRBJ2-5; TRBD1 matches at 8 bases. CDR1 and CDR2 (germline): SGHTA, FQGNSA. The V segment lost 2 bases and the J segment 5 bases; nucleotides outside the gene matches: 7. The CDR3 runs 15 residues.